This T cell receptor (beta chain) stems from a study of cytomegalovirus exposure and HLA in healthy donors. Study conclusions and caveats: For TCR beta chains, V- and J-gene trimming was later linked to a missense DCLRE1C variant. The majority of CMV-associated TCR beta chains were reported as apparently HLA-restricted in a later analysis. Later analysis found that TCR beta chains associated with HLA were more clonally expanded than other, equally common chains.

PCR used 60 Vbeta primers and 13 Jbeta primers. TCRdb's copy holds only in-frame clones and misses some; the assay was immunoSEQ multiplex PCR. The table records 95,000 to 120,000 clones, over 65% of them present only once. The CDR3 loop spans 13 amino acids. The V end was cut by 5 bases, the J end by 7 bases, with 14 bases between. Germline values: CDR1 MDHEN, CDR2 SYDVKM. Participants comprised healthy donors of bone marrow. Comment on this clone: Its specificity is unknown.

This clonotype originated in a woman aged 18-29 years in good health and CMV-seronegative. The sample comprised PBMCs. V usage is TRBV28 and J usage is TRBJ1-1; tentative D call: TRBD1 (6 bases). CDR3 coding DNA: TGTGCCAGCAGTGGGTCAGGGGAAAGTGAAGCTTTCTTT. Translated, it gives CASSGSGESEAFF.